A selection of T cell receptor beta chains follows, all from one sample in a study of blood T cell repertoires in COVID-19. Method: immunoSEQ multiplex PCR; TCRdb's copy keeps in-frame clones and lacks some. This sample has approximately 300,000 clones, with around 90% found just once. The sequenced sample was PBMCs or T cells enriched from blood (not recorded which). These receptors were taken from a man aged 55-75 years who had recovered from COVID-19. The CDR3 runs from the conserved cysteine through the conserved F or W. Each record gives: V gene, D gene, clone size, J gene, CDR3 DNA, CDR3 protein. The D gene is left open where the match is weak. Clone size, where shown, is once, few, many, or a class for clones that have expanded.

V gene: TRBV4-2; D gene: NA; clone size: NA; J gene: TRBJ1-1; CDR3 DNA: TGTGCCAGCAGCCAAGCGGACAGAAGGAACACTGAAGCTTTCTTT; CDR3 protein: CASSQADRRNTEAFF
V gene: TRBV28; D gene: TRBD1; clone size: NA; J gene: TRBJ1-1; CDR3 DNA: TGTGCCAGCAGTTTAACAGGGGGCGGTTTTTCTCACACTGAAGCTTTCTTT; CDR3 protein: CASSLTGGGFSHTEAFF
V gene: TRBV5-1; D gene: TRBD2; clone size: once; J gene: TRBJ2-2; CDR3 DNA: TGCGCCAGCAGCTTGGATCCTAGCGGGAGTATCGGGGAGCTGTTTTTT; CDR3 protein: CASSLDPSGSIGELFF
V gene: TRBV27; D gene: TRBD2; clone size: NA; J gene: TRBJ2-3; CDR3 DNA: TGTGCCAGCAGTTCTAGCGGACTACGCGATGCGCAGTATTTT; CDR3 protein: CASSSSGLRDAQYF
V gene: TRBV4-1; D gene: NA; clone size: NA; J gene: TRBJ1-6; CDR3 DNA: TGCGCCAGCAGCCGGGACACAAGCTCCTATAATTCACCCCTCCACTTT; CDR3 protein: CASSRDTSSYNSPLHF
V gene: TRBV2; D gene: NA; clone size: once; J gene: TRBJ1-4; CDR3 DNA: TGTGCCAGCACTCGGGAGGCAAATGAAAAACTGTTTTTT; CDR3 protein: CASTREANEKLFF
V gene: TRBV14; D gene: TRBD1; clone size: NA; J gene: TRBJ1-3; CDR3 DNA: TGTGCCAGCAGCCAAGACAGCGGGACAGGTGTTTCTGGAAACACCATATATTTT; CDR3 protein: CASSQDSGTGVSGNTIYF
V gene: TRBV28; D gene: NA; clone size: NA; J gene: TRBJ1-1; CDR3 DNA: TGTGCCAGCAGTTTAACGGGGGAAGCTCCTCTCGAATCTTTCTTT; CDR3 protein: CASSLTGEAPLESFF
V gene: TRBV25-1; D gene: NA; clone size: NA; J gene: TRBJ1-2; CDR3 DNA: TGTGCCAGCAGTGAAGCAGGCCGAGATGGCTACACCTTC; CDR3 protein: CASSEAGRDGYTF
V gene: TRBV3-1/TRBV3-2; D gene: NA; clone size: NA; J gene: TRBJ2-2; CDR3 DNA: TGTGCCAGCAGCCCTTTCTTGGGGGGCACCGGGGAGCTGTTTTTT; CDR3 protein: CASSPFLGGTGELFF
V gene: TRBV7-2; D gene: NA; clone size: NA; J gene: TRBJ2-7; CDR3 DNA: TGTGCCAGCAGCTTAGGGACTGGGCGCTCCTACGAGCAGTACTTC; CDR3 protein: CASSLGTGRSYEQYF
V gene: TRBV5-1; D gene: TRBD1; clone size: few; J gene: TRBJ2-7; CDR3 DNA: TGCGCCAGCAGCTTATGGACAGGGGTGGCCTACGAGCAGTACTTC; CDR3 protein: CASSLWTGVAYEQYF
V gene: TRBV10-3; D gene: TRBD2; clone size: NA; J gene: TRBJ2-3; CDR3 DNA: TGTGCCATCAGTGAGAGGCTAGCGGAGGGAGATACGCAGTATTTT; CDR3 protein: CAISERLAEGDTQYF